Each of the 11 T cell receptor beta chains below was sequenced from the same sample in a study of shared clonotypes between healthy human individuals (TCRdb year 2020). The library was produced with the immunoSEQ multiplex PCR assay. In TCRdb, the immuneACCESS table is reduced to in-frame sequences with V and J assigned. These tables do not hold every clone; where another copy was compared, an unresolved V gene accounts for under half, and the others remain unexplained. For this sample there are about 980,000 clones; over 75% appear just once. Jointly, the top ten make up approximately 1.5% of the sample. The sample comprised memory CD4+ T cells sorted from blood. In light of the paper, this sample's cell subset or site label describes: CD45RA-negative fraction. The receptors stem from a man in his late teens or twenties in good health.

The chain has TRBV27 and TRBJ2-5; D unclear. Germline V CDR1 and CDR2: MNHEY, SMNVEV (reference sequence). Trimming removed 2 bases from V and 7 bases from J, with 11 bases in between. The CDR3 extends over 13 amino acids. CDR3 DNA sequence: TGTGCCAGCAGTTTAACCGGGCTCGGGACCCAGTACTTC. It yields the protein CASSLTGLGTQYF.

The V and J genes are TRBV23-1 and TRBJ2-6; possibly TRBD1 for D (6 bases). TRBV23-1 is an ORF for which the function is uncertain. The V end lost 3 bases, the J end lost 0 bases, and 15 bases lay between the germline ends. The length of the CDR3 is 18 residues. CDR3 amino acids: CASSHSRTDHSGANVLTF. The CDR3 region has the DNA TGCGCCAGCAGTCATTCTAGGACAGACCACTCTGGGGCCAACGTCCTGACTTTC.

V gene TRBV5-4 combines with J gene TRBJ2-5; 7 nucleotides line up with TRBD1. The germline CDR1 and CDR2 sequences are SGHNT and YYREEE (reference sequence). The length of the CDR3 is 15 residues. V gave up 3 bases and J gave up 2 bases; unmatched junction bases: 7. DNA for the CDR3: TGTGCCAGCAGCTCATTCCGGGACAGACAAGAGACCCAGTACTTC. Translation gives CASSSFRDRQETQYF.

Worth noting for this clone: Other DNA sequences of this sample code for an identical CDR3. The genes are TRBV6-5 and TRBJ2-5; D is possibly TRBD1 or TRBD2 (6 bases each). With 0 bases removed from V and 4 bases from J, the gap between germline ends came to 9 bases. The CDR3 has 14 amino acids. Germline CDR1 MNHEY, CDR2 SVGAGI. The CDR3 nucleotides read TGTGCCAGCAGTTACTCCGGGGGCGGAGAGACCCAGTACTTC. Amino acid sequence: CASSYSGGGETQYF.

The V call is TRBV19, the J call TRBJ1-6; D is unclear. CDR1 LNHDA and CDR2 SQIVND come from the germline V gene (reference sequence). Trimming took 0 bases from V and 8 from J, leaving 14 bases between them. The CDR3 runs 16 residues. In DNA form, the CDR3 reads TGTGCCAGTAGTATAGATAGAGAGGGCTTGGATTCACCCCTCCACTTT. It codes for CASSIDREGLDSPLHF.

This clone was counted only a few times. This chain uses TRBV18 with TRBJ2-7; D is possibly TRBD1 (6 bases). V lost 8 bases and J 0 bases, leaving 14 bases between the germline ends. CDR1 and CDR2 (germline): KGHSH, LQKENI. This CDR3 has 14 residues. The CDR3 spells CASRPGHFSYEQYF. The CDR3 DNA reads as TGTGCCAGCCGGCCGGGACACTTCTCCTACGAGCAGTACTTC.

Remarks on this clone: At one boundary the junction diverges from the germline segment, which might be a read error. V usage is TRBV10-3 and J usage is TRBJ1-6; TRBD1 might be the D (5 bases). CDR3 length equals 15 residues. From germline, CDR1 is ENHRY and CDR2 SYGVKD. The CDR3 sequence: CAVSESGTSNSPLHF. The CDR3 nucleotides are TGTGCCGTCAGTGAGTCGGGGACCTCCAATTCACCCCTCCACTTT.

The chain uses TRBV27 and TRBJ1-4; D unclear. V lost 2 bases and J lost 0, with 7 bases in between. The CDR3 is 15 residues long. In germline, CDR1 is MNHEY, CDR2 SMNVEV (reference sequence). Written as DNA, the CDR3 is TGTGCCAGCAGTTTAGGAGACCCAACTAATGAAAAACTGTTTTTT. As protein: CASSLGDPTNEKLFF. The whole variable domain, remainder taken from reference TRBV27 and TRBJ1-4, is EAQVTQNPRYLITVTGKKLTVTCSQNMNHEYMSWYRQDPGLGLRQIYYSMNVEVTDKGDVPEGYKVSRKEKRNFPLILESPSPNQTSLYFCASSLGDPTNEKLFFGSGTQLSVL.

The J gene is TRBJ1-1, the V gene TRBV6-6; D is undetermined. The V gene's germline CDR1 is MNHNY and CDR2 SVGAGI (reference sequence). Trimming shortened V by 6 bases and J by 4 bases, and 12 bases separated the two germline ends. The CDR3 extends over 13 amino acids. CDR3 region: CASSAYVSTEAFF. In DNA, the CDR3 is TGTGCCAGCAGCGCGTATGTGAGCACTGAAGCTTTCTTT.

The CDR3 spells CASWGQNSGANVLTF. CDR3 sequence (DNA): TGTGCCTCCTGGGGGCAGAACTCTGGGGCCAACGTCCTGACTTTC. The chain is built from TRBV5-4 and TRBJ2-6; tentatively, D is TRBD1 (6 bases). The CDR3 runs to 15 residues. Trimming took 10 bases from V and 0 from J, leaving 14 bases between them. CDR1 and CDR2 (germline): SGHNT, YYREEE (reference sequence). Combining the CDR3 with reference TRBV5-4 and TRBJ2-6 gives the whole variable domain ETGVTQSPTHLIKTRGQQVTLRCSSQSGHNTVSWYQQALGQGPQFIFQYYREEENGRGNFPPRFSGLQFPNYSSELNVNALELDDSALYLCASWGQNSGANVLTFGAGSRLTVL.

The V and J genes are TRBV6-1 and TRBJ1-1; TRBD1 is a possible D gene (5 bases). Germline V lookup: CDR1 MNHNS, CDR2 SASEGT. V was pared by 6 bases and J by 1 base, with 12 bases between. This CDR3 region has 14 residues. CDR3: CASRPGLPNTEAFF. The CDR3 region has the DNA TGTGCCAGCAGGCCGGGACTACCGAACACTGAAGCTTTCTTT.